This T cell receptor (beta chain) is from a study of T cell responses to AZD1222 COVID-19 vaccine. Findings and caveats of the study: White British people made up most donors, females outnumbered males, and clonal diversity was possibly underestimated. Variant regions that are unmutated are reportedly the target of nearly half of spike-specific TCRs. Two AZD1222 administrations were followed by greater Spike-specific TCR breadth and depth. Only a handful of AZD1222 recipients were seropositive at baseline.

This CDR3 has 17 amino acids. V dropped 0 bases and J dropped 0; count of bases not matched to a gene: 7. Germline assignment: CDR1 ENHRY and CDR2 SYGVKD. Note on this clone: Its antigen is currently unknown.

Repertoires were generated with immunoSEQ multiplex PCR, while TCRdb's copy carries only in-frame clones and drops some. This table has around 140,000 clones, 92% appearing once. Specimen: peripheral blood, collected 28 days after the second AZD1222 dose. The V gene is TRBV10-3, the J gene TRBJ2-7, with TRBD2 matching over 8 bases. The receptor's source is an adult who received the AZD1222 COVID-19 vaccine. The chain's CDR3 is CAISESRVAGPSYEQYF. For the CDR3, the DNA is TGTGCCATCAGTGAGTCGAGAGTAGCGGGGCCCTCCTACGAGCAGTACTTC.